This T cell receptor beta chain was recorded in a study of cytomegalovirus exposure and HLA in healthy donors. There are 15 residues in the CDR3. Germline values: CDR1 MNHNS, CDR2 SASEGT. V was pared by 1 base and J by 2 bases, with 11 bases between. This table comes from immunoSEQ multiplex PCR, and its TCRdb copy is limited to in-frame clones, with some not included. The repertoire holds 180,000 or so clones, with around nine tenths as singletons. This clone has a single count. Its antigen is still unknown. Study findings and constraints: For most TCR sequences rarity was the rule, although some public TCRs occurred in many donors. Cytomegalovirus-associated status was assigned to 150 to 200 TCR beta chains.

This clonotype was obtained from a woman aged 25 to 39 in good health and CMV-seronegative. The sequenced sample consisted of PBMCs. The chain combines TRBV6-1 with TRBJ1-2; D is perhaps TRBD1 (5 bases). The CDR3, as DNA: TGTGCCAGCAGTGAAGGAACAGGACCGAACTATGGCTACACCTTC. This encodes CASSEGTGPNYGYTF.